This TCR beta chain comes out of a study of cytomegalovirus exposure and HLA in healthy donors. Whole-study context: In an earlier analysis, around 100 million unique TCR beta sequences were found from approximately 170 million T cells.

Trimming left V 0 bases short and J 10 bases short, with 21 bases between. From germline, CDR1 is KGHSH and CDR2 LQKENI. The CDR3 contains 17 residues. This clone was detected once. It was with 60 Vbeta and 13 Jbeta primers that the PCR ran. TCRdb's copy holds only in-frame clones and misses some; the assay was immunoSEQ multiplex PCR. Of over 150,000 clones in the sample, approximately 72% are singletons; the top ten hold roughly 1.4%. This chain connects TRBV18 to TRBJ1-4, with D possibly TRBD1 on 5 matching bases. The sample taken for sequencing was PBMCs. This TCR came from a man aged 45 to 65 in good health and CMV-seronegative. The CDR3 DNA reads as TGTGCCAGCTCACCACCGGCCGGTGGCAGGCTGGGGGGAAAACTGTTTTTT. It translates to CASSPPAGGRLGGKLFF.